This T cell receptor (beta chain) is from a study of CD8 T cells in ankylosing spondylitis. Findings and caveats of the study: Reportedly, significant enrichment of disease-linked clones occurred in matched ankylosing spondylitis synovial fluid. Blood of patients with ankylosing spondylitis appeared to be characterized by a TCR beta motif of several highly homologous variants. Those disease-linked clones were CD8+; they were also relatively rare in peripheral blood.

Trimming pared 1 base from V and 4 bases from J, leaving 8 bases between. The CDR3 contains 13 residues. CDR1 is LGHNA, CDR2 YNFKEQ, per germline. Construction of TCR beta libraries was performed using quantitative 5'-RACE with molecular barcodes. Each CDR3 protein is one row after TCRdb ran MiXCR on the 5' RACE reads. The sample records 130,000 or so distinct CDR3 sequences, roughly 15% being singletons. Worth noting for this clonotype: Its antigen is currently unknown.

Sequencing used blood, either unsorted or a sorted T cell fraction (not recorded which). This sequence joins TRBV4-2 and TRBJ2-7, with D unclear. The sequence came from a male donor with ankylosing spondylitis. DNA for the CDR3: TGTGCCAGCAGCCAAGGAGGCCAGTACGAGCAGTACTTC. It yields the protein CASSQGGQYEQYF.